This T cell receptor beta chain was identified in a study of cytotoxic CD8 clonotypes in ibrutinib-treated CLL. General observations from the study: At progression, clonality fell back toward baseline after rising at ibrutinib response. Patients had baseline clonality above age-matched healthy donors, and this clonality moved with circulating CD8+ T-cell counts.

The protocol was immunoSEQ multiplex PCR, while the TCRdb copy is restricted to in-frame clones and leaves out a portion. The sample lists about 140,000 clones; approximately 77% were seen once. This clone was recorded only once. What it binds is not known. This CDR3 region has 13 residues. Germline assignment: CDR1 KGHSH and CDR2 LQKENI. Trimming cost V 2 bases and J 5 bases, with 8 bases left between them. The sample here was PBMCs, taken after 12 months of ibrutinib treatment. This clonotype originated in a human donor with chronic lymphocytic leukemia. The rearrangement links TRBV18 to TRBJ2-3; no firm D call. The CDR3 nucleotides read TGTGCCAGCTCACCAACGGTTCGAGATACGCAGTATTTT. As protein: CASSPTVRDTQYF.